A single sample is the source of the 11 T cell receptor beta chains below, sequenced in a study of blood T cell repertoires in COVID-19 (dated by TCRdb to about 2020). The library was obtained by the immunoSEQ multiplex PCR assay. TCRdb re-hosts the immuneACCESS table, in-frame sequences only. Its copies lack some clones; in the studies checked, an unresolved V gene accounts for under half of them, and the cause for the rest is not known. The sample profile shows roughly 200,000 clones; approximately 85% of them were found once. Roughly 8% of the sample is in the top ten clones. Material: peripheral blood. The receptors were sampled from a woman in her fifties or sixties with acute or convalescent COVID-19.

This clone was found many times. In nucleotides, the CDR3 is TGTGCCAGCAGCTTGACAGCTAATCAGCCCCAGCATTTT. It yields the protein CASSLTANQPQHF. V is TRBV5-5 and J is TRBJ1-5, with no clear D. Trimming removed 1 base at V and 4 bases at J, with 6 bases between. The length of the CDR3 is 13 residues. Germline V gives CDR1 SGHKS, CDR2 YYEKEE (reference sequence).

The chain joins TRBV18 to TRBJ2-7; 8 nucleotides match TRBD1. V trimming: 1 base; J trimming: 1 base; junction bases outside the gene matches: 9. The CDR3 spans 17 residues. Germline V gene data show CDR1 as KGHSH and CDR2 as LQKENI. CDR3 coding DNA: TGTGCCAGCTCACCACTACCGCCGGGACAGGTTTCCTACGAGCAGTACTTC. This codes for CASSPLPPGQVSYEQYF.

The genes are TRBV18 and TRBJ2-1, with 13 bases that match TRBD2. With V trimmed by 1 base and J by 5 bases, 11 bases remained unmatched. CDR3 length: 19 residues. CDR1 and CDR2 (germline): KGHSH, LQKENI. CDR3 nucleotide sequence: TGTGCCAGCTCACCACTACGGACTAGCGGGAGATCGAACCACAATGAGCAGTTCTTC. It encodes CASSPLRTSGRSNHNEQFF.

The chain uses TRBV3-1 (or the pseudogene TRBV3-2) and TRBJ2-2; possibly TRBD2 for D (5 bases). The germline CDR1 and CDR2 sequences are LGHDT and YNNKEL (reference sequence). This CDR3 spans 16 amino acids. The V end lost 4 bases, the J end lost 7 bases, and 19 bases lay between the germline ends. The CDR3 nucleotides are TGTGCCAGCAGCCCCCGAGGGCGGGTTCATGGCGGGGAGCTGTTTTTT. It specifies CASSPRGRVHGGELFF.

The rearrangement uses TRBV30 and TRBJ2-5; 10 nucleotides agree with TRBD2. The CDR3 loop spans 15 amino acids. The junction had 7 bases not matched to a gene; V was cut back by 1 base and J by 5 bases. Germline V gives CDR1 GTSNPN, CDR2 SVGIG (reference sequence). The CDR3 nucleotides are TGTGCCTGGAGTGGTCAGGGACTAGCGAGGGAGACCCAGTACTTC. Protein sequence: CAWSGQGLARETQYF.

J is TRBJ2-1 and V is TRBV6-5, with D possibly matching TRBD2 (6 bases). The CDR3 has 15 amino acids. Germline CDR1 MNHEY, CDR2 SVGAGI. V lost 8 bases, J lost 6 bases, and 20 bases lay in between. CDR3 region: CASQEGGLLRNEQFF. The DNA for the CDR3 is TGTGCCAGCCAGGAGGGAGGACTACTACGCAATGAGCAGTTCTTC.

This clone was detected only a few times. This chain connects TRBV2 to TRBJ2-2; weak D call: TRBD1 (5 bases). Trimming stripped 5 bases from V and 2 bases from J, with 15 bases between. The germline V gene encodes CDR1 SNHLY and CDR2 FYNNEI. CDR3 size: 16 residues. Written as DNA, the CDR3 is TGTGCCAGCAGTCGCAATCCTTGGACAAACACCGGGGAGCTGTTTTTT. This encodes CASSRNPWTNTGELFF.

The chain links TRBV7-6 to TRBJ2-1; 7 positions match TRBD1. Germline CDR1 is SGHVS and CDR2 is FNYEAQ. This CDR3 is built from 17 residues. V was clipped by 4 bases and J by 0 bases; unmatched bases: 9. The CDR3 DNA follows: TGTGCCAGCAGCTCACCCTCAGGGGGAGCCTCCTACAATGAGCAGTTCTTC. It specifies CASSSPSGGASYNEQFF.

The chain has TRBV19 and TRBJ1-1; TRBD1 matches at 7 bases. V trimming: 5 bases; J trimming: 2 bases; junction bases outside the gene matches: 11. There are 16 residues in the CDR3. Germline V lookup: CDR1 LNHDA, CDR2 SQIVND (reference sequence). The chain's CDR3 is CASSFGQVSYNTEAFF. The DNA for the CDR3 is TGTGCCAGTAGTTTTGGACAGGTCTCGTACAACACTGAAGCTTTCTTT.

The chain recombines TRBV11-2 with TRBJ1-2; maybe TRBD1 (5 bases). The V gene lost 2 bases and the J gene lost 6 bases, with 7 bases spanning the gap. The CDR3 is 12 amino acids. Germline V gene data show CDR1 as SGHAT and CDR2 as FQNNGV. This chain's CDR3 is CASSLWGHGYTF. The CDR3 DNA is TGTGCCAGCAGCTTATGGGGCCATGGCTACACCTTC.

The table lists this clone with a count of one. CDR3 in DNA: TGTGCCAGCAGCTTGGTTGGGGGGACCTATGGCTACACCTTC. Translating gives CASSLVGGTYGYTF. The V and J genes are TRBV5-4 and TRBJ1-2; possibly TRBD1 for D (5 bases). The CDR3 is 14 amino acids. Germline V gene sequence: CDR1 SGHNT, CDR2 YYREEE (reference sequence). The V gene lost 0 bases and the J gene lost 4 bases, with 10 bases spanning the gap.